Listed here are 15 T cell receptor beta chains from one sample, sequenced in a study of cytomegalovirus exposure and HLA in healthy donors. PCR employed 60 Vbeta and 13 Jbeta primers. Method: immunoSEQ multiplex PCR; TCRdb's copy keeps in-frame clones and lacks some. Among around 150,000 clones listed, 70% to 80% were seen once. Material for sequencing was PBMCs. The receptors were gathered from a man aged 25 to 40 in good health and CMV-seronegative.

Written as DNA, the CDR3 is TGTGCCAGCAGATTTCCGGGACTAGCGGGAGACGAGCAGTACTTC. Its protein is CASRFPGLAGDEQYF. J is TRBJ2-7 and V is TRBV6-6, with 14 positions matching TRBD2. The CDR3 runs 15 residues. V lost 6 bases to trimming and J lost 5 bases; unmatched junction nucleotides: 6. Looked up from germline, CDR1 is MNHNY and CDR2 is SVGAGI (reference sequence).

The rearrangement uses TRBV18 and TRBJ2-7, with D possibly being TRBD2 (6 bases). The CDR3 extends over 13 amino acids. Trimming took off 4 bases at V and 7 bases at J, with 14 bases between the two ends. Germline V CDR1 and CDR2: KGHSH, LQKENI. The CDR3 is CASSLAVTREQYF. The CDR3 DNA reads as TGTGCCAGCTCACTAGCGGTCACAAGGGAGCAGTACTTC.

The rearrangement links TRBV28 to TRBJ2-1; D unclear. This CDR3 is 12 amino acids long. V lost 10 bases to trimming and J lost 1 base, with 8 bases between them. CDR1 MDHEN and CDR2 SYDVKM come from the germline V gene. The CDR3 loop is CATMASYNEQFF. The CDR3 DNA reads TGTGCCACCATGGCTTCCTACAATGAGCAGTTCTTC.

This rearrangement joins TRBV5-1 to TRBJ2-7, with TRBD2 matching over 7 bases. The trim removed 0 bases at V and 8 bases at J, leaving 11 bases unmatched. This CDR3 has 15 amino acids. Germline loops: CDR1 SGHRS, CDR2 YFSETQ. CDR3 amino acids: CASSLDPGGREKQYF. The CDR3 coding sequence is TGCGCCAGCAGCTTGGATCCGGGAGGAAGGGAAAAGCAGTACTTC.

The chain is built from TRBV14 and TRBJ1-2; possibly TRBD1 for D (5 bases). V gave up 1 base and J gave up 7 bases, with 10 bases separating them. The CDR3 totals 13 residues. Germline V gene lookup returns CDR1 SGHDN and CDR2 FVKESK. The CDR3 spells CASSQVAQGGYTF. As DNA, the CDR3 is TGTGCCAGCAGCCAAGTGGCGCAGGGTGGCTACACCTTC.

This sequence joins TRBV7-2 and TRBJ2-7, with TRBD1 as a possible D gene (5 bases). CDR1 is SGHTA, CDR2 FQGNSA, per germline. The length of the CDR3 is 15 residues. V was pared by 1 base and J by 0 bases, with 10 bases between. For the CDR3, the DNA is TGTGCCAGCAGCTTAGTTCAGGGAAGCTCCTACGAGCAGTACTTC. It yields the protein CASSLVQGSSYEQYF.

Only a few counts were recorded for this clone. This CDR3 reads CASSAGGPADTQYF. The CDR3 DNA reads as TGTGCCAGCAGTGCGGGAGGGCCGGCAGATACGCAGTATTTT. The chain combines TRBV6-4 with TRBJ2-3, with TRBD2 identical over 8 bases. The CDR3 sequence is 14 residues long. CDR1 is MRHNA and CDR2 is SNTAGT in the germline V gene. Unmatched junction bases numbered 4, after V lost 4 bases and J lost 4 bases.

This sequence joins TRBV2 and TRBJ1-2, with 7 bases lining up with TRBD1. Germline V CDR1 and CDR2: SNHLY, FYNNEI. The CDR3 is made up of 15 amino acids. V trimming: 6 bases; J trimming: 0 bases; junction bases outside the gene matches: 7. CDR3 DNA sequence: TGTGCCAGCAGGCCGGAGGGGGCCCCTAACTATGGCTACACCTTC. Amino acid sequence: CASRPEGAPNYGYTF. The variable domain in full, completed from reference TRBV2 and TRBJ1-2, reads EPEVTQTPSHQVTQMGQEVILRCVPISNHLYFYWYRQILGQKVEFLVSFYNNEISEKSEIFDDQFSVERPDGSNFTLKIRSTKLEDSAMYFCASRPEGAPNYGYTFGSGTRLTVV.

This clone was observed a handful of times. The chain joins TRBV6-5 to TRBJ2-7; TRBD1 matches at 7 bases. Losses at the gene ends were 8 bases for V and 0 bases for J; bases not matched to a gene: 4. Germline V gene lookup returns CDR1 MNHEY and CDR2 SVGAGI. CDR3 length: 13 amino acids. CDR3 in amino acids: CASGRGFSYEQYF. The CDR3 nucleotides are TGTGCCAGCGGCAGGGGGTTCTCCTACGAGCAGTACTTC.

J is TRBJ1-6 and V is TRBV28; maybe TRBD1 (5 bases). Germline V lookup: CDR1 MDHEN, CDR2 SYDVKM. V was clipped by 1 base and J by 10 bases, with 14 bases between them. The CDR3 length is 15 residues. Here the CDR3 reads CASSLLQAHSSPLHF. In DNA, the CDR3 is TGTGCCAGCAGTTTATTACAGGCCCACTCCTCACCCCTCCACTTT.

This clone appeared a single time. This chain links TRBV2 with TRBJ2-1; the match to TRBD2 covers 11 bases. Germline V gene data show CDR1 as SNHLY and CDR2 as FYNNEI. This CDR3 has 15 amino acids. Trimming took 6 bases from V and 4 from J; bases not matched to a gene: 5. CDR3 bases: TGTGCCAGCAGGGTAGCTAGCGGGGGGTACAATGAGCAGTTCTTC. It translates to CASRVASGGYNEQFF.

The chain links TRBV27 to TRBJ2-5, with D perhaps TRBD2 (6 bases). The J call may not be correct, given that the DNA end is closer to TRBJ2-7. CDR1 MNHEY and CDR2 SMNVEV come from the germline V gene (reference sequence). The CDR3 extends over 12 amino acids. CDR3 in DNA: TGTGCCAGCAGTTACACGGGAGCCGAGCAGTACTTC. The encoded protein is CASSYTGAEQYF.

V usage is TRBV6-5 and J usage is TRBJ2-5, with 7 bases matching TRBD1. J was trimmed by 4 bases and V by 10 bases; bases with no gene match: 9. Germline CDR1 MNHEY, CDR2 SVGAGI. The CDR3 is made up of 13 amino acids. CDR3 nucleotides: TGTGCCAACGAAACGGGACAGTTAGAGACCCAGTACTTC. It yields the protein CANETGQLETQYF.

This rearrangement joins TRBV28 to TRBJ2-1, with 10 bases that match TRBD2. CDR1 and CDR2 from the germline V gene are MDHEN and SYDVKM. The CDR3 is 16 amino acids. J gave up 6 bases and V 3 bases, and 8 bases lay outside the gene matches. CDR3 amino acids: CASSFPRVAGGNEQFF. The CDR3 coding sequence is TGTGCCAGCAGTTTCCCCCGGGTAGCGGGGGGCAATGAGCAGTTCTTC.

The chain couples TRBV30 to TRBJ1-6; D is unclear. This CDR3 region has 13 residues. CDR1 is GTSNPN, CDR2 SVGIG, per germline (reference sequence). Trimming stripped 3 bases from V and 10 bases from J, with 13 bases between. The CDR3 DNA reads TGTGCCTGGAGCTGGGCCGAGGGCTCACCCCTCCACTTT. It is translated as CAWSWAEGSPLHF.